This T cell receptor beta chain appears in the sequencing data of a study of long-term antiretroviral therapy in people with HIV. Version v3.0 of the immunoSEQ assay was performed at survey level. TCRdb's copy holds only in-frame clones and misses some; the assay was immunoSEQ multiplex PCR. The sample carries under 12,000 clones, around 84% recorded once. Germline trimming cut 2 bases from V and 2 bases from J; bases unmatched to any gene: 1. CDR1 MNHEY and CDR2 SMNVEV come from the germline V gene (reference sequence). The CDR3 extends over 15 amino acids. Study-level points and caveats: Relative to transplant donor controls, diversity remained lower despite increasing after ART. At every time point, clones expanded before ART dominated the repertoire. Nothing was known about ART adherence, viral resistance or changes in therapy.

Points on this clone: What it binds is not known.

This sequence was found in a man aged 50-60 years with HIV. The sample here was unsorted PBMCs, taken about 7 years after starting antiretroviral therapy. This chain uses TRBV27 with TRBJ2-1; 9 bases fit TRBD2. The CDR3 is CASSLGGGAYNEQFF. As DNA, the CDR3 is TGTGCCAGCAGTTTAGGCGGGGGGGCCTACAATGAGCAGTTCTTC.